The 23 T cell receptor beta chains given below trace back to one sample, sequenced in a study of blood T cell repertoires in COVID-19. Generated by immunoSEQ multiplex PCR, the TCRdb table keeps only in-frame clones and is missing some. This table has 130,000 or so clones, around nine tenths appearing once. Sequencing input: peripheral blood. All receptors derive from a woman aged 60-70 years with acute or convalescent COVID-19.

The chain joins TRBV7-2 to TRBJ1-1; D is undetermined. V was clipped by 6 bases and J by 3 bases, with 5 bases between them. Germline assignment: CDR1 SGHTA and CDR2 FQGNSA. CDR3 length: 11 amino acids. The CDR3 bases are TGTGCCAGCAGTCTCTACACTGAAGCTTTCTTT. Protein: CASSLYTEAFF.

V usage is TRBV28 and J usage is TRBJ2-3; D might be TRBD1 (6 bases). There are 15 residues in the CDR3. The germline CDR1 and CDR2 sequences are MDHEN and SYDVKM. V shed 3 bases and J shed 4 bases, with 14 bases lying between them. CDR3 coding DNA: TGTGCCAGCAGTTTGCTATCTGGGGGCGCAGATACGCAGTATTTT. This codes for CASSLLSGGADTQYF. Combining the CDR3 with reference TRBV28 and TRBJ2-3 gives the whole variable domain DVKVTQSSRYLVKRTGEKVFLECVQDMDHENMFWYRQDPGLGLRLIYFSYDVKMKEKGDIPEGYSVSREKKERFSLILESASTNQTSMYLCASSLLSGGADTQYFGPGTRLTVL.

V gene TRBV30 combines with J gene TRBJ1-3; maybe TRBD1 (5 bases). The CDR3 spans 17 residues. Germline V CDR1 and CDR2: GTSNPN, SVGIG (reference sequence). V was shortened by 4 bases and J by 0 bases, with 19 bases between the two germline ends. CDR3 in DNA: TGTGCCTGGACGGGGGGGAGGGGTACAATCTCTGGAAACACCATATATTTT. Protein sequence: CAWTGGRGTISGNTIYF.

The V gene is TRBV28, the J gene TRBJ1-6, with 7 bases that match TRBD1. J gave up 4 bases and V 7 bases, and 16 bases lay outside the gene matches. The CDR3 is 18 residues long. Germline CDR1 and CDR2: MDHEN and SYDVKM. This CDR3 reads CASTSGGGRDRYNSPLHF. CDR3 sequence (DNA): TGTGCCAGCACCTCAGGTGGAGGTCGGGACAGATATAATTCACCCCTCCACTTT.

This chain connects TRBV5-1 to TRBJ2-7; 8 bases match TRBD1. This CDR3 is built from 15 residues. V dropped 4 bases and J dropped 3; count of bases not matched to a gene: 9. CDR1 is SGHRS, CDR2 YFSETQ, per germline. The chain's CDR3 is CASSPAGQVGYEQYF. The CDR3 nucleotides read TGCGCCAGCAGCCCCGCGGGACAGGTTGGCTACGAGCAGTACTTC.

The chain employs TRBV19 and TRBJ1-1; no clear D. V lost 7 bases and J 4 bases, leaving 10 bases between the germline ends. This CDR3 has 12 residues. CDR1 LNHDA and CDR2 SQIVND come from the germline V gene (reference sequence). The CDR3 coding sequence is TGTGCCAGTACACGACTGGGCACTGAAGCTTTCTTT. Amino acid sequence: CASTRLGTEAFF.

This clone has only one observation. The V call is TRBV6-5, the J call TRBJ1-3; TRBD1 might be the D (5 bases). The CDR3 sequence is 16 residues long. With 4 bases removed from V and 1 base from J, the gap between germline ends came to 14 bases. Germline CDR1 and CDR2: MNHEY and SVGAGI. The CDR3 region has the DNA TGTGCCAGCAGTTCCGGGACTGGGGGTTCTGGAAACACCATATATTTT. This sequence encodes CASSSGTGGSGNTIYF.

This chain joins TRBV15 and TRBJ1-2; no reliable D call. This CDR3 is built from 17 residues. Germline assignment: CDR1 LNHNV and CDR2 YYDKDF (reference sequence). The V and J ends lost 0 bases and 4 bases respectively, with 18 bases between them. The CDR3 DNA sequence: TGTGCCACCAGCAGAGATTATGTCGCCTTGGAGGGCTATGGCTACACCTTC. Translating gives CATSRDYVALEGYGYTF.

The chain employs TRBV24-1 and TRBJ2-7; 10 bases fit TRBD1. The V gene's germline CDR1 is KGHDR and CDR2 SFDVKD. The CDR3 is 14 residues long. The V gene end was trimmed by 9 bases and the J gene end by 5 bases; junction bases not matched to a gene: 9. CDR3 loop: CATQSGTGAHEQYF. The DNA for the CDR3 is TGTGCCACCCAGTCCGGGACAGGGGCCCACGAGCAGTACTTC.

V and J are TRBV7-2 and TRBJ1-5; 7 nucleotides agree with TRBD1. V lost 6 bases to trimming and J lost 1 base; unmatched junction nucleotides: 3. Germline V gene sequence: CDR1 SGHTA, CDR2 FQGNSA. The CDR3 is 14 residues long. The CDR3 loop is CASRVTGSNQPQHF. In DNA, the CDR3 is TGTGCCAGCAGGGTGACAGGGAGCAATCAGCCCCAGCATTTT.

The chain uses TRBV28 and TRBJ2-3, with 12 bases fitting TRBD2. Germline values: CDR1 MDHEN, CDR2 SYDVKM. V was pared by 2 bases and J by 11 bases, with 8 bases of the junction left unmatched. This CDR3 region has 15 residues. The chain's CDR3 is CASSLASSGGGGQYF. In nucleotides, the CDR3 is TGTGCCAGCAGTTTAGCGTCTAGCGGGGGGGGTGGGCAGTATTTT.

CDR3 nucleotides: TGTGCCAGCAGTCCCGGGACAGCCTCTGGAAACACCATATATTTT. It is translated as CASSPGTASGNTIYF. The chain links TRBV2 to TRBJ1-3; 7 positions agree with TRBD1. The CDR3 covers 15 residues. The V and J ends lost 5 bases and 0 bases, in that order; junction bases with no gene match: 4. CDR1 and CDR2 from the germline V gene are SNHLY and FYNNEI.

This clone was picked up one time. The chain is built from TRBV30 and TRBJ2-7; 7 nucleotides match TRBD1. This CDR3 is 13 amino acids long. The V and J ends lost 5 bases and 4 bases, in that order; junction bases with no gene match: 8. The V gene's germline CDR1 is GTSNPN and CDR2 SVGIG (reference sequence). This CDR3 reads CAWGTGVNYEQYF. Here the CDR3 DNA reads TGTGCCTGGGGTACAGGGGTGAATTACGAGCAGTACTTC.

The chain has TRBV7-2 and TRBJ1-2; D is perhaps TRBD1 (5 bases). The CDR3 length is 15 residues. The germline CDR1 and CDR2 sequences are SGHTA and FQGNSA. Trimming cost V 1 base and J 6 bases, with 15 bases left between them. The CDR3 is CASSLVGRVSDGYTF. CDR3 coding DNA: TGTGCCAGCAGCTTAGTTGGCAGGGTCTCGGATGGCTACACCTTC.

The CDR3 region is CAISGGVADTQYF. CDR3 in DNA: TGTGCCATCAGCGGGGGGGTTGCAGATACGCAGTATTTT. V usage is TRBV10-3 and J usage is TRBJ2-3, with TRBD2 matching 8 bases. The CDR3 has 13 residues. The ends lost 6 bases at V and 4 bases at J; junction bases unmatched: 3. Germline-derived CDR1 and CDR2 are ENHRY and SYGVKD.

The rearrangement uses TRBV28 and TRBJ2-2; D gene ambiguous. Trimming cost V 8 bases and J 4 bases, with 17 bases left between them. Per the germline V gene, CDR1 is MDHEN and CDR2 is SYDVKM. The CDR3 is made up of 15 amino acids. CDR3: CASQRPPSGTGELFF. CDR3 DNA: TGTGCCAGCCAACGCCCCCCCTCCGGCACCGGGGAGCTGTTTTTT.

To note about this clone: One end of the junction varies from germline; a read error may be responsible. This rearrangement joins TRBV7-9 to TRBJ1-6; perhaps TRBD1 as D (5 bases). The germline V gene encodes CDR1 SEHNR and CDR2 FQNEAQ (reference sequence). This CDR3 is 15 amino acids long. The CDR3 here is CASSLGGEGTSSLHF. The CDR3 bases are TGTGCCAGCAGCCTGGGGGGGGAAGGTACTTCATCCCTCCACTTT.

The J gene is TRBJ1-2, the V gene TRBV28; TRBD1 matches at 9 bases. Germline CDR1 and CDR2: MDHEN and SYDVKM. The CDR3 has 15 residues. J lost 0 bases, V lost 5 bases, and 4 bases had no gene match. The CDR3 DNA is TGTGCCAGCAGTCCCACAGGGGGCACTAACTATGGCTACACCTTC. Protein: CASSPTGGTNYGYTF.

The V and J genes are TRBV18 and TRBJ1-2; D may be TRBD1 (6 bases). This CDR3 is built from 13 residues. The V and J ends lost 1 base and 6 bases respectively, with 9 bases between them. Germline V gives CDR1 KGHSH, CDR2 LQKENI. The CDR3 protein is CASSPRTADGYTF. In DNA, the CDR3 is TGTGCCAGCTCACCACGGACAGCTGATGGCTACACCTTC.

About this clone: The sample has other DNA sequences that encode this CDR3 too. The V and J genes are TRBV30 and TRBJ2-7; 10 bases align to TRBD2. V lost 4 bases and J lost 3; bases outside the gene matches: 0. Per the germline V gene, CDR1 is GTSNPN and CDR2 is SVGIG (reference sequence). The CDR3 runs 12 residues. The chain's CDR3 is CAWTSGGYEQYF. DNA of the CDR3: TGTGCCTGGACTAGCGGGGGCTACGAGCAGTACTTC.

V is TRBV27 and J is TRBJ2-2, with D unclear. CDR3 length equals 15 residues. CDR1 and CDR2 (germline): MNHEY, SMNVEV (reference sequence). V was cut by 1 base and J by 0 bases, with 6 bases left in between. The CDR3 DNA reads TGTGCCAGCAGTTTATTGGGCACGAACACCGGGGAGCTGTTTTTT. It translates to CASSLLGTNTGELFF.

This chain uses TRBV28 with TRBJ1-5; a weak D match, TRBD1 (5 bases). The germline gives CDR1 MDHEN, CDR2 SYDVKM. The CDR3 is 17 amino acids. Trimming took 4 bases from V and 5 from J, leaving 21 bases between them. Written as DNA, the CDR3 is TGTGCCAGCAGTTCCCCAGGGTACAAGACCGGGTATCAGCCCCAGCATTTT. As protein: CASSSPGYKTGYQPQHF.

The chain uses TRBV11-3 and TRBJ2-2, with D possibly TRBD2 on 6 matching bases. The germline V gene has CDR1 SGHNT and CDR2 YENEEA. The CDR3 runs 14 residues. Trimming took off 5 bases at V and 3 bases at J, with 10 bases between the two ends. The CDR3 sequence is CASSPGVDTGELFF. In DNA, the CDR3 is TGTGCCAGCAGCCCGGGAGTGGACACCGGGGAGCTGTTTTTT.